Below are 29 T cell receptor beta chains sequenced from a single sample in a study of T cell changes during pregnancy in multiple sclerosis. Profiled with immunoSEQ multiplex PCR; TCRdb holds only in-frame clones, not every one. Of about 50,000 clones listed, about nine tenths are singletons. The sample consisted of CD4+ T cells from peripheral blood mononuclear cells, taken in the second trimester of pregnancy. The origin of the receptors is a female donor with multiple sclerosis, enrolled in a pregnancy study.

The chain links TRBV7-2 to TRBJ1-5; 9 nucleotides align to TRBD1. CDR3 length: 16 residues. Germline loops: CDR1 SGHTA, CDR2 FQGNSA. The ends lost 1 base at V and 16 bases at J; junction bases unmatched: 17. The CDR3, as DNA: TGTGCCAGCAGCTTAGAGGGTGGAAACAGGGGGCCCCCATATCATTTT. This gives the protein CASSLEGGNRGPPYHF. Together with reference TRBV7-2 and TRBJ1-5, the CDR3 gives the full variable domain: GAGVSQSPSNKVTEKGKDVELRCDPISGHTALYWYRQSLGQGLEFLIYFQGNSAPDKSGLPSDRFSAERTGGSVSTLTIQRTQQEDSAVYLCASSLEGGNRGPPYHFGDGTRLSIL.

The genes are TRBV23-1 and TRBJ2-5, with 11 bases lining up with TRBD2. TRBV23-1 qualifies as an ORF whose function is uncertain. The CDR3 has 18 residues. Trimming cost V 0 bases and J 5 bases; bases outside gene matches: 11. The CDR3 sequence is CASSQSPSTSGVGETQYF. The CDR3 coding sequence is TGCGCCAGCAGTCAATCCCCGTCGACTAGCGGGGTCGGGGAGACCCAGTACTTC.

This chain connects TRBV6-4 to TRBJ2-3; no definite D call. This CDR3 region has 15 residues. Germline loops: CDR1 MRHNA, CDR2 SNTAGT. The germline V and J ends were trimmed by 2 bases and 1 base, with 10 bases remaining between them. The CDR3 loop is CASSDDKARTDTQYF. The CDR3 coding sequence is TGTGCCAGCAGTGACGACAAGGCCCGCACAGATACGCAGTATTTT.

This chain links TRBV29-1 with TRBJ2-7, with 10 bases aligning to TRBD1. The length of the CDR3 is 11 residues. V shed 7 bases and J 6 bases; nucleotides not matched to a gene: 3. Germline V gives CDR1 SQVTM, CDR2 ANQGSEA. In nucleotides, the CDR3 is TGCAGCGCGAGGACAGGGGGCGAGCAGTACTTC. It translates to CSARTGGEQYF.

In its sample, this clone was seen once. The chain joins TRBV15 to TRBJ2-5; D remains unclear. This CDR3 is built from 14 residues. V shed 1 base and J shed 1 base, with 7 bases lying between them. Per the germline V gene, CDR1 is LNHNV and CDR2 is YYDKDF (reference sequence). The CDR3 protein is CATSRGLTQETQYF. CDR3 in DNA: TGTGCCACCAGCAGAGGACTTACCCAAGAGACCCAGTACTTC.

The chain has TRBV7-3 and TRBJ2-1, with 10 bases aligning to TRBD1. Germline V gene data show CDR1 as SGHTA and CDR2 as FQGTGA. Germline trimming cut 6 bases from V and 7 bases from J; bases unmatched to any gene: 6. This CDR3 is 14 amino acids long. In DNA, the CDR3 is TGTGCCAGCAGTATGGGACAGGGGATAAATGAGCAGTTCTTC. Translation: CASSMGQGINEQFF.

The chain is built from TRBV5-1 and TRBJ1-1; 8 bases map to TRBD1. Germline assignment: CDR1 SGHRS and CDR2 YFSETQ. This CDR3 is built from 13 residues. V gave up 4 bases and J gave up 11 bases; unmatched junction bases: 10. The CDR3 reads CASSQGQGRIAFF. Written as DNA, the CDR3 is TGCGCCAGCAGCCAAGGACAGGGAAGGATTGCTTTCTTT.

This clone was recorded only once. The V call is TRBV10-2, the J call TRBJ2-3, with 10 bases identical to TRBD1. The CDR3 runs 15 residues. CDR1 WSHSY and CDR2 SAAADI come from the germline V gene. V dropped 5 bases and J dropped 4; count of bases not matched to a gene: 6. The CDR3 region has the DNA TGCGCCAGCAGTTTCGGGACAGGGGTGGCAGATACGCAGTATTTT. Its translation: CASSFGTGVADTQYF.

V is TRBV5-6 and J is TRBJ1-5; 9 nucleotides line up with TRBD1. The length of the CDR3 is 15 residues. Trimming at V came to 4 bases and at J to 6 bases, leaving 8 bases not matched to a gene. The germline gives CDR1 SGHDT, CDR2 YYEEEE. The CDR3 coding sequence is TGTGCCAGCAGCCCTTGGACAGGGGTTGGTCAGCCCCAGCATTTT. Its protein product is CASSPWTGVGQPQHF.

The CDR3 sequence: CASGGRPLATDTQYF. The DNA of the CDR3 is TGTGCCAGCGGGGGGAGACCCCTTGCCACAGATACGCAGTATTTT. The genes are TRBV7-2 and TRBJ2-3, with D tentatively TRBD2 (6 bases). The V end was cut by 8 bases, the J end by 2 bases, with 17 bases between. The CDR3 has 15 amino acids. Germline values: CDR1 SGHTA, CDR2 FQGNSA.

CDR3 bases: TGCGCCAGCAGCTCAGGGCCCCCGAAGGGCTCCTATAATTCACCCCTCCACTTT. Translated: CASSSGPPKGSYNSPLHF. This chain joins TRBV5-1 and TRBJ1-6, with D perhaps TRBD1 (5 bases). The germline V and J ends were trimmed by 3 bases and 0 bases, with 16 bases remaining between them. This CDR3 is built from 18 residues. CDR1 SGHRS and CDR2 YFSETQ come from the germline V gene.

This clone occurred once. CDR3 loop: CASRRTGTNTEAFF. CDR3 in DNA: TGTGCCAGCAGACGGACAGGGACGAACACTGAAGCTTTCTTT. The rearrangement links TRBV25-1 to TRBJ1-1; 8 nucleotides line up with TRBD1. Per the germline V gene, CDR1 is MGHDK and CDR2 is SYGVNS. The CDR3 has 14 amino acids. The junction had 4 bases not matched to a gene; V was cut back by 6 bases and J by 1 base. Full variable domain (missing parts from reference TRBV25-1 and TRBJ1-1): EADIYQTPRYLVIGTGKKITLECSQTMGHDKMYWYQQDPGMELHLIHYSYGVNSTEKGDLSSESTVSRIRTEHFPLTLESARPSHTSQYLCASRRTGTNTEAFFGQGTRLTVV.

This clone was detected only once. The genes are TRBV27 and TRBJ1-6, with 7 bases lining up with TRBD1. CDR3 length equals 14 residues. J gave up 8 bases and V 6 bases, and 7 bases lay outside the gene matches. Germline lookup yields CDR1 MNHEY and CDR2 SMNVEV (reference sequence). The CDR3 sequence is CASSRDRAYSPLHF. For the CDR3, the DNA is TGTGCCAGCAGCAGGGACAGAGCGTATTCACCCCTCCACTTT.

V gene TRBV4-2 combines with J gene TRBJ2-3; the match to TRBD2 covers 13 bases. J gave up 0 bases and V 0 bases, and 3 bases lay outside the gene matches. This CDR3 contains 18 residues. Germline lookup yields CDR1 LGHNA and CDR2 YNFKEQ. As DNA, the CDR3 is TGTGCCAGCAGCCAAGACGAGGGACTAGCGGGAAGCACAGATACGCAGTATTTT. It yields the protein CASSQDEGLAGSTDTQYF.

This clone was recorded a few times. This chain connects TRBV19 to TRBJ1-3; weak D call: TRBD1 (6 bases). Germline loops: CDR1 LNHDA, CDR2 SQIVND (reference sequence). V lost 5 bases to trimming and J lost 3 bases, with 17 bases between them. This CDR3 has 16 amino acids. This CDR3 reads CASSFRQVRSGNTIYF. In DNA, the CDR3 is TGTGCCAGTAGTTTCCGACAGGTGAGAAGTGGAAACACCATATATTTT.

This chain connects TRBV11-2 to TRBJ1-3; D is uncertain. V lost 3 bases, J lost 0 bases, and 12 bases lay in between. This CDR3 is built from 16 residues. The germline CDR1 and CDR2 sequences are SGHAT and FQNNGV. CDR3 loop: CASSFNMAVSGNTIYF. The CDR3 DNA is TGTGCCAGCAGCTTTAATATGGCCGTCTCTGGAAACACCATATATTTT. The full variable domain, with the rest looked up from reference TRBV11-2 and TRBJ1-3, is EAGVAQSPRYKIIEKRQSVAFWCNPISGHATLYWYQQILGQGPKLLIQFQNNGVVDDSQLPKDRFSAERLKGVDSTLKIQPAKLEDSAVYLCASSFNMAVSGNTIYFGEGSWLTVV.

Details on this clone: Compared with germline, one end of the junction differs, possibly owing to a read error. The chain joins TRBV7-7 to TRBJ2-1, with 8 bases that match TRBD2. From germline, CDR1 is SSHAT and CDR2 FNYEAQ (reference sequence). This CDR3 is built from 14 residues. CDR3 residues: CASSLARGAEEQFF. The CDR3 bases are TGTGCTAGCAGCTTAGCGCGGGGGGCGGAAGAGCAGTTCTTC.

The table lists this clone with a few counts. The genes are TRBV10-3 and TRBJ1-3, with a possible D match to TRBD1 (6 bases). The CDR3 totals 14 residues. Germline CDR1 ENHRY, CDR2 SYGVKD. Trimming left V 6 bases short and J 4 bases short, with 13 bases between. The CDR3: CAIRDTGSGNTIYF. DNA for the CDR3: TGTGCCATCAGAGATACAGGGTCGGGAAACACCATATATTTT.

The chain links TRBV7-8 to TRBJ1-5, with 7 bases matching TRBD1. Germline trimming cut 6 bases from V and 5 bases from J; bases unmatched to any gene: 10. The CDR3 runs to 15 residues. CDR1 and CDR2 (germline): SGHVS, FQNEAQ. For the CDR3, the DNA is TGTGCCAGCAGTCCGCTGGGGCAGGGGGATCAGCCCCAGCATTTT. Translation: CASSPLGQGDQPQHF.

The CDR3: CASRLAGGLELFF. In DNA, the CDR3 is TGTGCCAGCAGACTAGCGGGGGGTTTGGAGCTGTTTTTT. V and J are TRBV6-6 and TRBJ2-2; the match to TRBD2 covers 12 bases. The CDR3 has 13 amino acids. The trim removed 6 bases at V and 10 bases at J, leaving 3 bases unmatched. Germline assignment: CDR1 MNHNY and CDR2 SVGAGI (reference sequence).

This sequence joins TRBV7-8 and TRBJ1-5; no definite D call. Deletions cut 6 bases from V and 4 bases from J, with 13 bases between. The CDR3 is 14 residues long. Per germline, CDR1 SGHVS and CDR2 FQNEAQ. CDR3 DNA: TGTGCCAGCAGTGGCTCAGTCTCGAATCAGCCCCAGCATTTT. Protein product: CASSGSVSNQPQHF.

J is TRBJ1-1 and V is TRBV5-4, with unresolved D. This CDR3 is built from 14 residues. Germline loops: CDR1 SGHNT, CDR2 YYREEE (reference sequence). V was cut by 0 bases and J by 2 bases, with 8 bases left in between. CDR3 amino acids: CASSLGRPNTEAFF. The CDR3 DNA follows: TGTGCCAGCAGCTTGGGGAGACCTAACACTGAAGCTTTCTTT.

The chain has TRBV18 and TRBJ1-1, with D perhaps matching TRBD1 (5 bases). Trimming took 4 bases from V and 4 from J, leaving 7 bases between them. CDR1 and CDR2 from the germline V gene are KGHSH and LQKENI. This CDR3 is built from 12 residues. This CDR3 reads CASSLQGTEAFF. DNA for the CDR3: TGTGCCAGCTCACTCCAGGGCACTGAAGCTTTCTTT.

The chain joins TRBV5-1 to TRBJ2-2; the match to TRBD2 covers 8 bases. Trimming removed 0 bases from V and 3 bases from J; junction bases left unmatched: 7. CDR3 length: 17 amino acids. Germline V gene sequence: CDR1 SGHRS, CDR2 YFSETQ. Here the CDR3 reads CASSLAVRSGDTGELFF. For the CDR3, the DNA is TGCGCCAGCAGCTTGGCGGTCCGTAGCGGGGACACCGGGGAGCTGTTTTTT.

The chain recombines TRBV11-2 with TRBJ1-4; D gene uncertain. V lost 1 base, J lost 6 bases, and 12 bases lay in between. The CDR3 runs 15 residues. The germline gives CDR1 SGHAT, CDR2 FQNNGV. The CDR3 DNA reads TGTGCCAGCAGCTTAGGAGTCGGGGTTTATGAAAAACTGTTTTTT. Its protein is CASSLGVGVYEKLFF.

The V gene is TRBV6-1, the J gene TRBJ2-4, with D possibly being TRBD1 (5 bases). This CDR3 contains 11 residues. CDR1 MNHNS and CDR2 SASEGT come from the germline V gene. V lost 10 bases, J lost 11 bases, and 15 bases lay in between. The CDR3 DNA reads TGTGCCACCAAGGACACTACGGTTCAGTACTTC. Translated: CATKDTTVQYF.

CDR3 region: CASSLAVSSYEQYF. CDR3 bases: TGTGCCAGCAGCTTAGCAGTCAGCTCCTACGAGCAGTACTTC. The chain carries TRBV7-2 and TRBJ2-7; unclear D gene. Trimming took 0 bases from V and 0 from J, leaving 6 bases between them. The CDR3 is made up of 14 amino acids. CDR1 is SGHTA and CDR2 is FQGNSA in the germline V gene.

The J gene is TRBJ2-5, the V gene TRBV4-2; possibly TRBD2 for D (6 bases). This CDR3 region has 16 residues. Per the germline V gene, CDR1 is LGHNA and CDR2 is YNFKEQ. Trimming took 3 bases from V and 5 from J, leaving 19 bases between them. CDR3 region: CASSHTLGLFTETQYF. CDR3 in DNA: TGTGCCAGCAGCCATACCCTCGGACTATTCACTGAGACCCAGTACTTC.

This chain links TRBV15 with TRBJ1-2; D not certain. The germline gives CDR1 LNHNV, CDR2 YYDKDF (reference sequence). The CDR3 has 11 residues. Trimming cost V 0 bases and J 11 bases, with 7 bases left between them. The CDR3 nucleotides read TGTGCCACCAGCAGAGATCTGGAGTACACCTTC. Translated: CATSRDLEYTF.